This TCR beta chain came from a study of OX40 agonist ivuxolimab in advanced cancers. Study-wide context: With a range of roughly 20 to 85, age averaged approximately 60 years, and about 83% were male. Partial response was recorded in three patients: one hepatocellular carcinoma and two cutaneous melanoma cases.

The CDR3 has 14 residues. V lost 0 bases to trimming and J lost 6 bases, with 8 bases between them. Germline values: CDR1 LGHNA, CDR2 YSLEER. The count of this clone is one. What it binds is unknown. The repertoire was sequenced with immunoSEQ multiplex PCR; TCRdb's copy has only in-frame clones and lacks some. There are roughly 120,000 clones in the sample; around 92% occur only once, and about 0.81% lies in the top ten. Study conclusions and caveats: Clonal expansion by week 6 occurred in CD4+ and CD8+ blood T cells (at 0.1 to 3.0 mg/kg).

This chain connects TRBV4-3 to TRBJ2-2, with TRBD2 as a possible D gene (6 bases). This TCR derives from an adult with an advanced solid tumor such as melanoma, head and neck, liver or kidney cancer. Source: CD4+ or CD8+ T cells sorted from blood, taken in a trial of the OX40 agonist ivuxolimab. CDR3 residues: CASSQDPGAGELFF. DNA of the CDR3: TGCGCCAGCAGCCAAGATCCGGGGGCCGGGGAGCTGTTTTTT.